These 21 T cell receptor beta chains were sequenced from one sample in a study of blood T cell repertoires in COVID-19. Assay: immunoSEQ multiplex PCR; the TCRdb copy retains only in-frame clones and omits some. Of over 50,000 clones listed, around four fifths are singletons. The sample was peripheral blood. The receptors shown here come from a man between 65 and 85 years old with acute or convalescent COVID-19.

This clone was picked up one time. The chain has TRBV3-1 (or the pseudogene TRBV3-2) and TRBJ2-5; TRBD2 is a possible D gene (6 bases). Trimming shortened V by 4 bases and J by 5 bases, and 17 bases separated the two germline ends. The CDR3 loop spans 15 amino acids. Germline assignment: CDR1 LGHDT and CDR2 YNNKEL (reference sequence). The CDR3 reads CASSPLGTSGETQYF. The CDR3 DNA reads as TGTGCCAGCAGCCCACTAGGGACTTCGGGGGAGACCCAGTACTTC.

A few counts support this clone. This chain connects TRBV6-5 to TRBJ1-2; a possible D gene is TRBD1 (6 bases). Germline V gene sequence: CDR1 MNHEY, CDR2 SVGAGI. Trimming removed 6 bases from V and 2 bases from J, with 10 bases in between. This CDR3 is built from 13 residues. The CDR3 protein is CASSPDRNYGYTF. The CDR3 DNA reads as TGTGCCAGCAGCCCAGACAGGAACTATGGCTACACCTTC.

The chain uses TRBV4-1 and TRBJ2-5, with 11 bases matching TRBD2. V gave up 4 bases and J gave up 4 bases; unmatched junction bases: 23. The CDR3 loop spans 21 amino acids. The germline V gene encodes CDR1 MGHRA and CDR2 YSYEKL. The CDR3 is CASSPARGLAGGPRGGETQYF. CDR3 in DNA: TGCGCCAGCAGCCCGGCGCGGGGGCTAGCGGGGGGCCCCAGGGGTGGAGAGACCCAGTACTTC.

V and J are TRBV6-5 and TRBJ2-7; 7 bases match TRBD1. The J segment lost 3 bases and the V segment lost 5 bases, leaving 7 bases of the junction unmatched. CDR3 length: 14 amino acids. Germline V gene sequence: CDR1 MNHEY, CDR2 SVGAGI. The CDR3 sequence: CASSRGRTYYEQYF. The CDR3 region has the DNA TGTGCCAGCAGTAGGGGGCGGACATACTACGAGCAGTACTTC.

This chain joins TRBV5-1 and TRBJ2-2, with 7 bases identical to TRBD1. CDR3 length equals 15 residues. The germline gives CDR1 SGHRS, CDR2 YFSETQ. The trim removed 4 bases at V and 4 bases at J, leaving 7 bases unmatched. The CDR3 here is CASSMRGLGTGELFF. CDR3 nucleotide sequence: TGCGCCAGCAGCATGAGGGGGCTCGGCACCGGGGAGCTGTTTTTT.

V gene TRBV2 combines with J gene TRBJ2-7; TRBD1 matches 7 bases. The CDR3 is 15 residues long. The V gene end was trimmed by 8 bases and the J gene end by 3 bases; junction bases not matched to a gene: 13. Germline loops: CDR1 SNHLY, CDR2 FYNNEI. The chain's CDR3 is CASCRNRGGSYEQYF. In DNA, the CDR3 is TGTGCCAGCTGCCGTAACAGGGGCGGAAGCTACGAGCAGTACTTC.

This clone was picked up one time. CDR3 coding DNA: TGTGCCAGCAGCTTGGGCGACAGGGATAGTTCACCCCTCCACTTT. Amino acids: CASSLGDRDSSPLHF. This chain connects TRBV5-5 to TRBJ1-6; 7 bases are shared with TRBD1. The CDR3 runs to 15 residues. Trimming removed 0 bases from V and 9 bases from J; junction bases left unmatched: 6. CDR1 is SGHKS and CDR2 is YYEKEE in the germline V gene (reference sequence).

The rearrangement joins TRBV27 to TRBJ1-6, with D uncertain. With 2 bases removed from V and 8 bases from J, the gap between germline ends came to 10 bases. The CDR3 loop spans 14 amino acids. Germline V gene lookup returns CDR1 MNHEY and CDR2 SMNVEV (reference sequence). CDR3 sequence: CASSLKPPDSPLHF. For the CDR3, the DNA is TGTGCCAGCAGTTTAAAGCCCCCCGATTCACCCCTCCACTTT.

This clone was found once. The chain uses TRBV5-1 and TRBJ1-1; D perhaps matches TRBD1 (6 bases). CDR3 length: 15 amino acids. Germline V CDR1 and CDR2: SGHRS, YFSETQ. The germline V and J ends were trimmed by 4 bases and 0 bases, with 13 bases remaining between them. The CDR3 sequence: CASSAGQTMNTEAFF. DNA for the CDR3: TGCGCCAGCAGCGCCGGACAGACGATGAACACTGAAGCTTTCTTT.

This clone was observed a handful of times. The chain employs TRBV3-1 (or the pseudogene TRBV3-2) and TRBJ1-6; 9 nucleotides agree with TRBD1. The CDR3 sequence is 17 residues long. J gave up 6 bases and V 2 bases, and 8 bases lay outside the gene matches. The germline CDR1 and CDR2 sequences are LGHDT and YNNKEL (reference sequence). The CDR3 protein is CASSQPPGQGINSPLHF. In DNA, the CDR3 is TGTGCCAGCAGCCAACCTCCGGGACAGGGAATTAATTCACCCCTCCACTTT.

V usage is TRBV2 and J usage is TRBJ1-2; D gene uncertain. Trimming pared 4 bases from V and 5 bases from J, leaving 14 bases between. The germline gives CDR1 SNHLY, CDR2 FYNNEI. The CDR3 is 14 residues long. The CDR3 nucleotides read TGTGCCAGCAGTGGTGGCAGGCGGGAGTATGGCTACACCTTC. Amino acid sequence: CASSGGRREYGYTF.

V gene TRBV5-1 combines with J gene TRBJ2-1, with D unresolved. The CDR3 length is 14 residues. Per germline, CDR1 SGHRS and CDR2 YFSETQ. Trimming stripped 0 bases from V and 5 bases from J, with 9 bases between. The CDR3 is CASSLEFRDNEQFF. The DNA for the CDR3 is TGCGCCAGCAGCTTGGAGTTTCGGGACAATGAGCAGTTCTTC.

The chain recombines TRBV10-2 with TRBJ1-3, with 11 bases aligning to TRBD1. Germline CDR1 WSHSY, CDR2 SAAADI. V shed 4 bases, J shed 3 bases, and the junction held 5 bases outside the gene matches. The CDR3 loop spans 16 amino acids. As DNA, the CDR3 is TGCGCCAGCAGTGCAGGACAGGGGGCGCGTGGAAACACCATATATTTT. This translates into CASSAGQGARGNTIYF.

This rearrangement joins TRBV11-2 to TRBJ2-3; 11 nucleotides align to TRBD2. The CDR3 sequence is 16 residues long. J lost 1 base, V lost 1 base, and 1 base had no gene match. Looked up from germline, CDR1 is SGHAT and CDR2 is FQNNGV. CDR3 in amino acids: CASSLALAGGTDTQYF. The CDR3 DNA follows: TGTGCCAGCAGCTTAGCACTAGCGGGAGGCACAGATACGCAGTATTTT.

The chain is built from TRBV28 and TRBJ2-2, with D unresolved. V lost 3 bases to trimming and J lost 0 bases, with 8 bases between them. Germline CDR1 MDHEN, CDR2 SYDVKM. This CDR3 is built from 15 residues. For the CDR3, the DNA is TGTGCCAGCAGTTTGTCCCTCGCGAACACCGGGGAGCTGTTTTTT. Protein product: CASSLSLANTGELFF.

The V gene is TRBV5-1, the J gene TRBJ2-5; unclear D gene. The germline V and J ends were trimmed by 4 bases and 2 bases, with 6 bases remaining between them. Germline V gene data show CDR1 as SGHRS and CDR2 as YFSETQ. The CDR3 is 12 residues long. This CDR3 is CASSPDQETQYF. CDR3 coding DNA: TGCGCCAGCAGCCCAGATCAAGAGACCCAGTACTTC. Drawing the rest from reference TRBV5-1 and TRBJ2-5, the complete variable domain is KAGVTQTPRYLIKTRGQQVTLSCSPISGHRSVSWYQQTPGQGLQFLFEYFSETQRNKGNFPGRFSGRQFSNSRSEMNVSTLELGDSALYLCASSPDQETQYFGPGTRLLVL.

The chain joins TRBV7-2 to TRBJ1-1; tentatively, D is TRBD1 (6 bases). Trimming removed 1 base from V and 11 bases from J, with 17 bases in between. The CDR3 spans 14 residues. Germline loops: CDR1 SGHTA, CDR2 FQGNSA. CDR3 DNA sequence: TGTGCCAGCAGCTTAGGGGGACACGTTAGATTTGCTTTCTTT. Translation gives CASSLGGHVRFAFF.

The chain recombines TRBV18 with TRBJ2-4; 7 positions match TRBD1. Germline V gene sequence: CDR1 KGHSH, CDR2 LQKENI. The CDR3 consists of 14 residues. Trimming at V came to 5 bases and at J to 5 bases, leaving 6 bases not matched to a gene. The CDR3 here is CASSNSGTENIQYF. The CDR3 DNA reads TGTGCCAGCTCAAACTCCGGGACAGAAAACATTCAGTACTTC.

This CDR3 reads CASSQDAGAVKPLHF. CDR3 bases: TGTGCCAGCAGCCAAGACGCAGGGGCCGTGAAACCCCTCCACTTT. This chain uses TRBV3-1 (or the pseudogene TRBV3-2) with TRBJ1-6, with D possibly TRBD1 on 6 matching bases. Germline V gene data show CDR1 as LGHDT and CDR2 as YNNKEL (reference sequence). Between the trimmed V and J ends, which lost 0 bases and 12 bases, there was a span of 15 bases. CDR3 length equals 15 residues.

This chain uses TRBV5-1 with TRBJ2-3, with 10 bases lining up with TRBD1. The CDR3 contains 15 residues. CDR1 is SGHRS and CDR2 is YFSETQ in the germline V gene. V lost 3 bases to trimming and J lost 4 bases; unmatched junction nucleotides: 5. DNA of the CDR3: TGCGCCAGCAGCTCCAGCGGACAGGGGGCAGATACGCAGTATTTT. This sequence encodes CASSSSGQGADTQYF.

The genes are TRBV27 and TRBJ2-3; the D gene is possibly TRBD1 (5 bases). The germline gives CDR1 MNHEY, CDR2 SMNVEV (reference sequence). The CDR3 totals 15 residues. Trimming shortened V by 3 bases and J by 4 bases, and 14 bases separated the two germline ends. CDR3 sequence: CASSFRGRLSDTQYF. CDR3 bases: TGTGCCAGCAGTTTTAGGGGAAGGTTATCAGATACGCAGTATTTT.